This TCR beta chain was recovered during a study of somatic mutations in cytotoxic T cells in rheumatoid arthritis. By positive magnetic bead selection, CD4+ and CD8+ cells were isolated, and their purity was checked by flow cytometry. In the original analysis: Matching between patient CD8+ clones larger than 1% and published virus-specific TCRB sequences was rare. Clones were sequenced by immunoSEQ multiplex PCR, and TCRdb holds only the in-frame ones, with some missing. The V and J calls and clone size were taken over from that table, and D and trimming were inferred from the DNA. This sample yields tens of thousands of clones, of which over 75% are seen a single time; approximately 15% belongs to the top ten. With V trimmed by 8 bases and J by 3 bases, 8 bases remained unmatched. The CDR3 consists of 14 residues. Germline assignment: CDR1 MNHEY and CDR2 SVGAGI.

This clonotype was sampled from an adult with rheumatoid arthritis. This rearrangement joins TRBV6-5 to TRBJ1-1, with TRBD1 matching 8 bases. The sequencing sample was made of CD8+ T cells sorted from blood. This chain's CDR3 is CASRPRQGYTEAFF. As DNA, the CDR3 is TGTGCCAGCCGCCCGCGACAGGGGTACACTGAAGCTTTCTTT.